The next 32 T cell receptor beta chains were all read from a single sample in a study of T-cell reconstitution after alpha-beta-depleted transplantation in children. The authors prepared the TCRbeta library with unique molecular identifiers. Via MiXCR, TCRdb re-called the PCR reads, giving one row per CDR3 protein. The table has some 200,000 distinct CDR3 sequences, approximately 9.8% seen once. The sample here was PBMCs from the stem cell graft donor, taken from the stem cell graft. These receptors were taken from a human donor who donated a stem cell graft to a child with SCID.

This clonotype has at least ten counts. This sequence joins TRBV12-3 or TRBV12-4 and TRBJ2-1; 7 bases line up with TRBD1. The CDR3 loop spans 15 amino acids. The J segment lost 2 bases and the V segment lost 6 bases, leaving 7 bases of the junction unmatched. CDR3 sequence (DNA): TGTGCCAGCAGCCGTCAGACAGGGACCTACAATGAGCAGTTCTTC. Residues: CASSRQTGTYNEQFF.

V usage is TRBV7-2 and J usage is TRBJ2-5; the D gene is possibly TRBD2 (5 bases). Germline assignment: CDR1 SGHTA and CDR2 FQGNSA. The CDR3 consists of 17 residues. Trimming pared 1 base from V and 4 bases from J, leaving 19 bases between. CDR3 coding DNA: TGTGCCAGCAGCTTAGGCTCCATTGGGTTACGGGGAGAGACCCAGTACTTC. It specifies CASSLGSIGLRGETQYF.

At least ten counts were recorded for this clonotype. The chain is built from TRBV7-2 and TRBJ2-2; 9 bases fit TRBD1. The germline CDR1 and CDR2 sequences are SGHTA and FQGNSA. Unmatched junction bases numbered 2, after V lost 5 bases and J lost 1 base. CDR3 length: 15 residues. CDR3 in amino acids: CASSRTGVNTGELFF. CDR3 DNA sequence: TGTGCCAGCAGCAGGACAGGGGTGAACACCGGGGAGCTGTTTTTT.

The table lists this clonotype with many counts. In DNA form, the CDR3 reads TGTGCCAGCAGCTTAGGGCTGTTAGGCACTGAAGCTTTCTTT. Protein product: CASSLGLLGTEAFF. The chain joins TRBV7-3 to TRBJ1-1; D is unresolved. This CDR3 spans 14 amino acids. Per the germline V gene, CDR1 is SGHTA and CDR2 is FQGTGA. V gave up 2 bases and J gave up 4 bases, with 11 bases separating them.

In this sample, this clonotype turned up many times. The V gene is TRBV7-9, the J gene TRBJ1-1, with 7 bases that match TRBD1. The V and J ends lost 5 bases and 2 bases, in that order; junction bases with no gene match: 14. Germline V gene data show CDR1 as SEHNR and CDR2 as FQNEAQ (reference sequence). The CDR3 covers 17 residues. CDR3 protein: CASSTGALLRTNTEAFF. DNA of the CDR3: TGTGCCAGCAGCACAGGGGCTTTGTTGCGGACAAACACTGAAGCTTTCTTT.

V usage is TRBV7-9 and J usage is TRBJ2-5, with TRBD1 matching over 10 bases. The J segment lost 1 base and the V segment lost 3 bases, leaving 2 bases of the junction unmatched. CDR1 and CDR2 (germline): SEHNR, FQNEAQ (reference sequence). The CDR3 length is 15 residues. The CDR3 here is CASSLDRGTQETQYF. The CDR3 DNA is TGTGCCAGCAGCTTGGACAGGGGGACCCAAGAGACCCAGTACTTC.

This clonotype occurred many times. The CDR3 DNA follows: TGTGCCAGCAGTGAGCCCACGGGCTACGAGCAGTACTTC. It translates to CASSEPTGYEQYF. This chain uses TRBV2 with TRBJ2-7; D gene unclear. This CDR3 contains 13 residues. Germline V gene sequence: CDR1 SNHLY, CDR2 FYNNEI. V gave up 3 bases and J gave up 3 bases, with 9 bases separating them.

Ten or more counts support this clonotype. The CDR3 DNA reads as TGTGCCAGCAGTGGGAGGAGGCGAGGGCCCCAGCATTTT. It specifies CASSGRRRGPQHF. The V gene is TRBV5-6, the J gene TRBJ1-5; D is undetermined. The V gene's germline CDR1 is SGHDT and CDR2 YYEEEE. V was clipped by 5 bases and J by 9 bases, with 15 bases between them. This CDR3 region has 13 residues.

The sample holds many counts of this clonotype. This chain uses TRBV4-3 with TRBJ2-7, with D unresolved. This CDR3 has 14 amino acids. V dropped 0 bases and J dropped 6 bases, with 12 bases sitting between them. Germline assignment: CDR1 LGHNA and CDR2 YSLEER. CDR3 DNA: TGCGCCAGCAGCCAAGACCCCGGGTTGAGCGAGCAGTACTTC. This codes for CASSQDPGLSEQYF.

This clonotype has ten or more counts. The rearrangement uses TRBV28 and TRBJ1-1; possibly TRBD1 for D (6 bases). V lost 6 bases and J lost 7, with 15 bases in between. CDR1 MDHEN and CDR2 SYDVKM come from the germline V gene. This CDR3 spans 13 amino acids. The CDR3: CASRDGTTFEAFF. The CDR3 region has the DNA TGTGCCAGCAGAGACGGGACAACTTTTGAAGCTTTCTTT.

Ten or more counts support this clonotype. The chain joins TRBV4-2 to TRBJ1-2, with D maybe TRBD1 (5 bases). This CDR3 comprises 14 residues. Trimming removed 0 bases at V and 14 bases at J, with 19 bases between. Germline assignment: CDR1 LGHNA and CDR2 YNFKEQ. In DNA form, the CDR3 reads TGTGCCAGCAGCCAAGATACACAGGCCGGTGGCGCAACCTTC. This translates into CASSQDTQAGGATF.

Notes on this clonotype: At one of its ends the junction is not consistent with the germline gene, which may arise from a read error. The chain has TRBV12-3 or TRBV12-4 and TRBJ2-1; 9 nucleotides align to TRBD2. CDR3 length: 18 amino acids. CDR3: CTSCFWGMTSGTGNEQFF. The CDR3 coding sequence is TGTACCAGCTGTTTTTGGGGGATGACTAGCGGTACTGGCAATGAGCAGTTCTTC.

Here the CDR3 reads CASRIGGGKNTGELFF. The CDR3 nucleotides are TGTGCCAGCAGGATTGGGGGGGGCAAAAACACCGGGGAGCTGTTTTTT. This chain joins TRBV2 and TRBJ2-2; D perhaps matches TRBD2 (7 bases). The V end was cut by 6 bases, the J end by 2 bases, with 16 bases between. Germline CDR1 reads SNHLY; CDR2 reads FYNNEI. The CDR3 loop spans 16 amino acids.

This clonotype was found many times. The J gene is TRBJ1-5, the V gene TRBV3-1; 7 bases align to TRBD1. The CDR3 extends over 15 amino acids. The ends lost 4 bases at V and 3 bases at J; junction bases unmatched: 6. Germline CDR1 reads LGHDT; CDR2 reads YNNKEL (reference sequence). The CDR3 sequence is CASSPSGTANQPQHF. CDR3 DNA: TGTGCCAGCAGCCCCTCCGGGACAGCCAATCAGCCCCAGCATTTT.

This clonotype was observed at least ten times. The chain couples TRBV6-5 to TRBJ2-7, with D perhaps being TRBD1 or TRBD2 (5 bases each). Trimming removed 2 bases from V and 7 bases from J, with 30 bases in between. The CDR3 has 19 residues. CDR1 is MNHEY and CDR2 is SVGAGI in the germline V gene. In nucleotides, the CDR3 is TGTGCCAGCAGTTACCTCGCTAAAACCCTAGGGGAGTACCCTAGAGAGCAGTACTTC. It encodes CASSYLAKTLGEYPREQYF.

This clonotype was detected many times. The CDR3 spells CASSPLQETQYF. Written as DNA, the CDR3 is TGTGCCAGCAGCCCCCTCCAAGAGACCCAGTACTTC. The chain couples TRBV7-9 to TRBJ2-5, with no clear D. CDR3 length: 12 residues. CDR1 SEHNR and CDR2 FQNEAQ come from the germline V gene (reference sequence). The V end was cut by 5 bases, the J end by 1 base, with 5 bases between.

This clonotype has only one observation. A much larger clonotype is one base distant, so this may be a read error. CDR3 loop: CATSEPGGWLGTDTQYF. In nucleotides, the CDR3 is TGTGCCACCAGTGAGCCCGGGGGGTGGCTGGGCACAGATACGCAGTATTTT. The chain recombines TRBV24-1 with TRBJ2-3; 7 bases are a match to TRBD2. The germline V gene has CDR1 KGHDR and CDR2 SFDVKD. Losses at the gene ends were 4 bases for V and 1 base for J; bases not matched to a gene: 10. The CDR3 is 17 amino acids.

This clonotype has a count of ten or more. V usage is TRBV2 and J usage is TRBJ2-1; D not resolved. CDR3 size: 11 residues. In germline, CDR1 is SNHLY, CDR2 FYNNEI. The germline V and J ends were trimmed by 1 base and 15 bases, with 10 bases remaining between them. The CDR3 bases are TGTGCCAGCAGTGAAGGGGCCCGAACGTTCTTC. Translated: CASSEGARTFF.

This clonotype was counted at least ten times. J is TRBJ1-5 and V is TRBV11-2; D possibly corresponds to TRBD1 (6 bases). The CDR3 totals 15 residues. V lost 5 bases and J lost 6, with 17 bases in between. Per the germline V gene, CDR1 is SGHAT and CDR2 is FQNNGV. The CDR3 reads CASSRQGLSGQPQHF. The DNA for the CDR3 is TGTGCCAGCAGCCGGCAGGGGTTAAGCGGTCAGCCCCAGCATTTT.

Many counts were recorded for this clonotype. V usage is TRBV5-1 and J usage is TRBJ2-6, with TRBD1 identical over 7 bases. The CDR3 loop spans 17 amino acids. The ends lost 5 bases at V and 0 bases at J; junction bases unmatched: 8. CDR1 is SGHRS and CDR2 is YFSETQ in the germline V gene. Here the CDR3 DNA reads TGCGCCAGCAGGAGGGACAGTCAGATCTCTGGGGCCAACGTCCTGACTTTC. As protein: CASRRDSQISGANVLTF.

Ten or more counts support this clonotype. The CDR3 sequence is CASSLAGSLGTEAFF. In DNA form, the CDR3 reads TGCGCCAGCAGCTTGGCAGGATCCCTGGGTACTGAAGCTTTCTTT. The chain is built from TRBV5-1 and TRBJ1-1, with D unclear. V lost 0 bases to trimming and J lost 5 bases, with 14 bases between them. Per germline, CDR1 SGHRS and CDR2 YFSETQ. The CDR3 is 15 amino acids.

This clonotype was observed at least ten times. The chain is built from TRBV9 and TRBJ1-2; weak D call: TRBD1 (5 bases). V shed 0 bases and J shed 4 bases, with 10 bases lying between them. Germline V CDR1 and CDR2: SGDLS, YYNGEE. This CDR3 region has 14 residues. The chain's CDR3 is CASSVEGQGYGYTF. The CDR3 region has the DNA TGTGCCAGCAGCGTAGAGGGGCAGGGCTATGGCTACACCTTC.

This clonotype occurred many times. The rearrangement joins TRBV18 to TRBJ2-5; TRBD2 aligns across 9 bases. Germline-derived CDR1 and CDR2 are KGHSH and LQKENI. The CDR3 contains 15 residues. V lost 1 base to trimming and J lost 1 base; unmatched junction nucleotides: 1. CDR3 loop: CASSPLAGAQETQYF. The DNA of the CDR3 is TGTGCCAGCTCACCACTAGCGGGGGCCCAAGAGACCCAGTACTTC.

This clonotype was seen many times. The chain recombines TRBV27 with TRBJ2-3; 8 bases agree with TRBD2. CDR1 and CDR2 (germline): MNHEY, SMNVEV (reference sequence). V was pared by 7 bases and J by 1 base, with 7 bases of the junction left unmatched. There are 15 residues in the CDR3. The CDR3: CASTERGGGTDTQYF. CDR3 bases: TGTGCCAGCACGGAACGGGGGGGCGGCACAGATACGCAGTATTTT.

The chain uses TRBV2 and TRBJ2-2, with D unclear. The CDR3 runs 15 residues. Trimming removed 4 bases from V and 0 bases from J, with 9 bases in between. Germline CDR1 and CDR2: SNHLY and FYNNEI. The CDR3 loop reads CASSARQANTGELFF. In nucleotides, the CDR3 is TGTGCCAGCAGTGCTCGTCAGGCGAACACCGGGGAGCTGTTTTTT.

The table lists this clonotype with a few counts. V is TRBV5-1 and J is TRBJ1-1, with unresolved D. Germline lookup yields CDR1 SGHRS and CDR2 YFSETQ. This CDR3 is 13 amino acids long. V lost 2 bases and J lost 1, with 6 bases in between. CDR3 nucleotides: TGCGCCAGCAGCTTCAAGCGGAACACTGAAGCTTTCTTT. Translating gives CASSFKRNTEAFF.

Many counts were recorded for this clonotype. The V and J genes are TRBV19 and TRBJ2-2; D unresolved. With 3 bases removed from V and 0 bases from J, the gap between germline ends came to 11 bases. This CDR3 region has 16 residues. Germline V gene data show CDR1 as LNHDA and CDR2 as SQIVND (reference sequence). CDR3 in DNA: TGTGCCAGTAGTATCTCCCTAGGGCCGAACACCGGGGAGCTGTTTTTT. It is translated as CASSISLGPNTGELFF. The full variable domain, in which reference TRBV19 and TRBJ2-2 provide the parts outside the CDR3, is DGGITQSPKYLFRKEGQNVTLSCEQNLNHDAMYWYRQDPGQGLRLIYYSQIVNDFQKGDIAEGYSVSREKKESFPLTVTSAQKNPTAFYLCASSISLGPNTGELFFGEGSRLTVL.

This clonotype was picked up many times. The rearrangement links TRBV29-1 to TRBJ1-4; TRBD1 might be the D (5 bases). V shed 6 bases and J shed 5 bases, with 10 bases lying between them. Germline loops: CDR1 SQVTM, CDR2 ANQGSEA. CDR3 size: 12 residues. CDR3 protein: CSVGTGNEKLFF. The CDR3 DNA reads TGCAGCGTGGGGACGGGGAATGAAAAACTGTTTTTT.

This clonotype was counted ten times or more. This chain joins TRBV9 and TRBJ1-4; D is unclear. CDR1 is SGDLS and CDR2 is YYNGEE in the germline V gene. The CDR3 has 12 residues. V was trimmed by 3 bases and J by 10 bases, leaving 10 bases between them. The CDR3 DNA reads TGTGCCAGCAGCGACGCCACGGGAAAACTGTTTTTT. It is translated as CASSDATGKLFF. The full variable domain, completed using reference TRBV9 and TRBJ1-4, is DSGVTQTPKHLITATGQRVTLRCSPRSGDLSVYWYQQSLDQGLQFLIQYYNGEERAKGNILERFSAQQFPDLHSELNLSSLELGDSALYFCASSDATGKLFFGSGTQLSVL.

V usage is TRBV5-6 and J usage is TRBJ2-3; TRBD2 aligns across 14 bases. With 6 bases clipped from V and 6 bases from J, the junction kept 15 bases outside the gene matches. CDR3 length: 18 amino acids. Germline assignment: CDR1 SGHDT and CDR2 YYEEEE. This chain's CDR3 is CASIQTSGGAYGGDTQYF. In DNA, the CDR3 is TGTGCCAGCATCCAGACTAGCGGGGGGGCGTACGGTGGTGATACGCAGTATTTT. The full variable domain, rest sourced from reference TRBV5-6 and TRBJ2-3, is DAGVTQSPTHLIKTRGQQVTLRCSPKSGHDTVSWYQQALGQGPQFIFQYYEEEERQRGNFPDRFSGHQFPNYSSELNVNALLLGDSALYLCASIQTSGGAYGGDTQYFGPGTRLTVL.

Ten or more counts support this clonotype. V is TRBV3-1 and J is TRBJ1-1; perhaps TRBD1 as D (6 bases). Trimming stripped 0 bases from V and 13 bases from J, with 21 bases between. CDR1 LGHDT and CDR2 YNNKEL come from the germline V gene (reference sequence). This CDR3 is 15 amino acids long. CDR3 nucleotides: TGTGCCAGCAGCCAAGAATTGTGGAAGGCACGGGACATTTTCTTT. Translating gives CASSQELWKARDIFF.

Ten or more counts support this clonotype. This chain links TRBV2 with TRBJ2-2, with no clear D. The CDR3 totals 13 residues. Germline V gene lookup returns CDR1 SNHLY and CDR2 FYNNEI. Trimming left V 5 bases short and J 7 bases short, with 11 bases between. The CDR3 here is CASSYPRDGELFF. The CDR3 coding sequence is TGTGCCAGCAGTTACCCCCGTGACGGGGAGCTGTTTTTT.